This is a list of T cell receptor beta chains from one sample in a study of T cells in Graves' hyperthyroidism and ophthalmopathy. One entry per CDR3 protein results from TCRdb running MiXCR on the multiplex PCR reads. The sample records 250,000 to 400,000 distinct CDR3 sequences, about an eighth being singletons. Material for sequencing was blood. The receptors derive from a woman in her thirties or forties with Graves' ophthalmopathy. Each CDR3 is given with its conserved first and last residue. The D gene is left open where the match is weak. Rows may omit the clone size; those that give it use once, few, many or a size class.

abundance: many
v_gene: TRBV19
d_gene: NA
j_gene: TRBJ1-5
CDR3aa: CASTRDLNQPQHF
CDR3nt: TGTGCCAGTACCCGAGACCTGAATCAGCCCCAGCATTTT

abundance: many
v_gene: TRBV10-2
d_gene: TRBD1
j_gene: TRBJ1-1
CDR3aa: CASRQGGLYTEAFF
CDR3nt: TGCGCCAGCAGACAGGGGGGGCTGTACACTGAAGCTTTCTTT

abundance: NA
v_gene: TRBV9
d_gene: NA
j_gene: TRBJ2-5
CDR3aa: CASSVGVGAEETQYF
CDR3nt: TGTGCCAGCAGCGTAGGAGTGGGGGCTGAGGAGACCCAGTACTTC

abundance: NA
v_gene: TRBV19
d_gene: TRBD2
j_gene: TRBJ2-2
CDR3aa: CASKYDPGLAANTGELFF
CDR3nt: TGTGCCAGTAAGTACGACCCGGGACTAGCGGCGAACACCGGGGAGCTGTTTTTT

abundance: many
v_gene: TRBV2
d_gene: NA
j_gene: TRBJ1-2
CDR3aa: CASSEGAVDGYTF
CDR3nt: TGTGCCAGCAGTGAAGGCGCAGTCGATGGCTACACCTTC

abundance: NA
v_gene: TRBV2
d_gene: NA
j_gene: TRBJ2-2
CDR3aa: CASTPNGPTANTGELFF
CDR3nt: TGTGCCAGCACTCCAAACGGACCCACCGCGAACACCGGGGAGCTGTTTTTT

abundance: many
v_gene: TRBV3-1
d_gene: NA
j_gene: TRBJ1-2
CDR3aa: CASSQVRYGYTF
CDR3nt: TGTGCCAGCAGCCAAGTACGGTATGGCTACACCTTC

abundance: few
v_gene: TRBV18
d_gene: NA
j_gene: TRBJ1-2
CDR3aa: CASSPIIRENGYTF
CDR3nt: TGTGCCAGCTCACCGATCATCAGGGAGAATGGCTACACCTTC

abundance: many
v_gene: TRBV20-1
d_gene: TRBD2
j_gene: TRBJ2-3
CDR3aa: CSARRPGLGIGTDTQYF
CDR3nt: TGCAGTGCTAGACGTCCGGGACTAGGTATTGGCACAGATACGCAGTATTTT

abundance: many
v_gene: TRBV12-3/TRBV12-4
d_gene: NA
j_gene: TRBJ2-2
CDR3aa: CASSLWAGANTGELFF
CDR3nt: TGTGCCAGCAGTTTATGGGCAGGGGCGAACACCGGGGAGCTGTTTTTT

abundance: many
v_gene: TRBV6-8
d_gene: TRBD2
j_gene: TRBJ2-2
CDR3aa: CASSSGTSGSSRLDGELFF
CDR3nt: TGTGCCAGCAGTTCCGGGACTAGCGGGAGTTCACGATTGGACGGGGAGCTGTTTTTT

abundance: few
v_gene: TRBV19
d_gene: NA
j_gene: TRBJ1-3
CDR3aa: CASSATGNTIYF
CDR3nt: TGTGCCAGTAGCGCCACTGGCAACACCATATATTTT

abundance: many
v_gene: TRBV12-3/TRBV12-4
d_gene: TRBD2
j_gene: TRBJ2-5
CDR3aa: CASSEGGLAGGYQETQYF
CDR3nt: TGTGCCAGCAGTGAAGGGGGACTAGCGGGGGGGTACCAAGAGACCCAGTACTTC

abundance: few
v_gene: TRBV15
d_gene: NA
j_gene: TRBJ1-5
CDR3aa: CATSRDPGQPQHF
CDR3nt: TGTGCCACCAGCAGAGATCCGGGCCAGCCCCAGCATTTT

abundance: many
v_gene: TRBV7-9
d_gene: TRBD2
j_gene: TRBJ2-1
CDR3aa: CASSLGGTSAYNEQFF
CDR3nt: TGTGCCAGCAGCTTAGGAGGGACTAGCGCCTACAATGAGCAGTTCTTC

abundance: NA
v_gene: TRBV2
d_gene: NA
j_gene: TRBJ2-5
CDR3aa: CASSGNPPDATQHF
CDR3nt: TGTGCCAGCAGCGGCAACCCCCCAGATGCGACCCAGCACTTC

abundance: many
v_gene: TRBV12-3/TRBV12-4
d_gene: NA
j_gene: TRBJ2-5
CDR3aa: CASSPNLETQYF
CDR3nt: TGTGCCAGCAGTCCGAACTTAGAGACCCAGTACTTC

abundance: NA
v_gene: TRBV27
d_gene: NA
j_gene: TRBJ1-5
CDR3aa: CASSLSWGDSNQPQHF
CDR3nt: TGTGCCAGCAGTCTAAGCTGGGGTGATAGCAATCAGCCCCAGCATTTT

abundance: many
v_gene: TRBV19
d_gene: TRBD2
j_gene: TRBJ2-2
CDR3aa: CASSMGLVVNTGELFF
CDR3nt: TGTGCCAGTAGTATGGGACTAGTAGTGAACACCGGGGAGCTGTTTTTT

abundance: many
v_gene: TRBV19
d_gene: TRBD2
j_gene: TRBJ2-7
CDR3aa: CASSPTAGSEQYF
CDR3nt: TGTGCCAGTAGTCCGACAGCGGGATCCGAGCAGTACTTC

abundance: many
v_gene: TRBV20-1
d_gene: TRBD2
j_gene: TRBJ2-7
CDR3aa: CSARNRWSSSGGYEQYF
CDR3nt: TGCAGTGCTAGAAACCGCTGGAGCTCTAGCGGTGGGTACGAGCAGTACTTC

abundance: few
v_gene: TRBV14
d_gene: NA
j_gene: TRBJ2-5
CDR3aa: CASSRNYGETQYF
CDR3nt: TGTGCCAGCAGCCGGAACTATGGAGAGACCCAGTACTTC

abundance: few
v_gene: TRBV24-1
d_gene: NA
j_gene: TRBJ2-1
CDR3aa: CATSDEHFPYNEQFF
CDR3nt: TGTGCCACCAGTGACGAGCATTTCCCCTACAATGAGCAGTTCTTC

abundance: NA
v_gene: TRBV4-2
d_gene: NA
j_gene: TRBJ1-2
CDR3aa: CASSQNTANYGYTF
CDR3nt: TGTGCCAGCAGCCAAAATACAGCTAACTATGGCTACACCTTC

abundance: many
v_gene: TRBV15
d_gene: TRBD1
j_gene: TRBJ2-1
CDR3aa: CATSGDRGRQFF
CDR3nt: TGTGCCACCAGCGGTGACAGGGGAAGGCAGTTCTTC

abundance: many
v_gene: TRBV19
d_gene: NA
j_gene: TRBJ1-1
CDR3aa: CASSINSLLVNTEAFF
CDR3nt: TGTGCCAGTAGTATCAACAGCCTGCTCGTTAACACTGAAGCTTTCTTT

abundance: NA
v_gene: TRBV28
d_gene: NA
j_gene: TRBJ1-2
CDR3aa: CASSSHPDYGYTF
CDR3nt: TGTGCCAGCAGCTCACACCCAGACTATGGCTACACCTTC

abundance: NA
v_gene: TRBV14
d_gene: NA
j_gene: TRBJ1-1
CDR3aa: CASSQTSYTEAFF
CDR3nt: TGTGCCAGCAGCCAAACCAGCTACACTGAAGCTTTCTTT

abundance: many
v_gene: TRBV29-1
d_gene: NA
j_gene: TRBJ1-1
CDR3aa: CTMAAGANTEAFF
CDR3nt: TGCACCATGGCCGCAGGGGCGAACACTGAAGCTTTCTTT

abundance: NA
v_gene: TRBV20-1
d_gene: TRBD1
j_gene: TRBJ2-7
CDR3aa: CSASRQGANEQYF
CDR3nt: TGCAGTGCTAGTCGCCAGGGGGCAAACGAGCAGTACTTC

abundance: NA
v_gene: TRBV10-1
d_gene: TRBD1
j_gene: TRBJ2-1
CDR3aa: CASSGLTGQMLDEQFF
CDR3nt: TGCGCCAGCAGTGGCCTAACGGGACAGATGCTCGATGAGCAGTTCTTC